This entry lists 15 T cell receptor beta chains sequenced from one sample in a study of shared clonotypes between healthy human individuals (dated by TCRdb to about 2020). The library was produced with the immunoSEQ multiplex PCR assay. The source is immuneACCESS, and TCRdb retained only in-frame sequences with V and J called. Part of the clones is not carried over; for the studies checked, unresolved V genes explain less than half of this, and the remainder is unexplained. Recorded for this sample are over 400,000 clones; approximately 95% of them occurred a single time. The ten largest clones take up 0.05% to 0.07% of the sample. The material sequenced was naive CD4+ T cells sorted from blood. Per the publication, the cell subset or site label means: CD45RA+ positively selected. These TCRs come from a woman aged 30 to 39 in good health.

The chain employs TRBV5-1 and TRBJ2-1, with D hard to call. The CDR3 contains 15 residues. Germline CDR1 and CDR2: SGHRS and YFSETQ. V lost 0 bases and J 7 bases, leaving 14 bases between the germline ends. The CDR3 nucleotides are TGCGCCAGCAGCTTGGGTTCTTGGGCCGGGAATGAGCAGTTCTTC. Translating it yields CASSLGSWAGNEQFF.

The chain uses TRBV19 and TRBJ2-1, with 8 bases aligning to TRBD2. The CDR3 extends over 11 amino acids. V dropped 4 bases and J dropped 15; count of bases not matched to a gene: 5. The germline V gene encodes CDR1 LNHDA and CDR2 SQIVND (reference sequence). The CDR3 nucleotides read TGTGCCAGTAGTAATAGCGGGAAGGGGTTCTTC. Translation: CASSNSGKGFF. Filled out from reference TRBV19 and TRBJ2-1, the complete variable domain reads DGGITQSPKYLFRKEGQNVTLSCEQNLNHDAMYWYRQDPGQGLRLIYYSQIVNDFQKGDIAEGYSVSREKKESFPLTVTSAQKNPTAFYLCASSNSGKGFFGPGTRLTVL.

CDR3 nucleotide sequence: TGTGCCACTGGTGGGACAGGGAACGACGAGCAGTACTTC. Translating gives CATGGTGNDEQYF. This chain uses TRBV10-3 with TRBJ2-7; 9 bases align to TRBD1. In germline, CDR1 is ENHRY, CDR2 SYGVKD. The V gene end was trimmed by 10 bases and the J gene end by 5 bases; junction bases not matched to a gene: 9. This CDR3 is 13 amino acids long.

The genes are TRBV9 and TRBJ2-1, with 10 bases matching TRBD1. The ends lost 4 bases at V and 6 bases at J; junction bases unmatched: 7. The CDR3 has 15 residues. Germline-derived CDR1 and CDR2 are SGDLS and YYNGEE. CDR3: CASSSGTGVANEQFF. For the CDR3, the DNA is TGTGCCAGCAGCAGCGGGACAGGGGTAGCCAATGAGCAGTTCTTC.

This rearrangement joins TRBV4-2 to TRBJ2-7, with 10 bases matching TRBD2. The J segment lost 1 base and the V segment lost 0 bases, leaving 15 bases of the junction unmatched. The germline CDR1 and CDR2 sequences are LGHNA and YNFKEQ. This CDR3 region has 20 residues. The CDR3 here is CASSQEGWGAGGPKSYEQYF. In DNA, the CDR3 is TGTGCCAGCAGCCAAGAGGGCTGGGGAGCGGGAGGGCCGAAGTCCTACGAGCAGTACTTC.

The chain recombines TRBV5-1 with TRBJ1-3; D gene uncertain. Trimming cost V 2 bases and J 4 bases, with 7 bases left between them. The germline V gene has CDR1 SGHRS and CDR2 YFSETQ. The CDR3 runs to 13 residues. CDR3 protein: CASSFSPGNTIYF. As DNA, the CDR3 is TGCGCCAGCAGCTTTAGCCCCGGAAACACCATATATTTT.

The chain couples TRBV6-1 to TRBJ2-7; the match to TRBD2 covers 11 bases. The CDR3 length is 15 residues. Trimming removed 1 base from V and 5 bases from J; junction bases left unmatched: 4. The germline V gene has CDR1 MNHNS and CDR2 SASEGT. CDR3: CASSEGSSGRHEQYF. The CDR3 bases are TGTGCCAGCAGTGAAGGGTCTAGCGGGAGGCACGAGCAGTACTTC.

The V call is TRBV28, the J call TRBJ2-7, with D perhaps matching TRBD1 or TRBD2 (5 bases each). The CDR3 sequence is 14 residues long. The V end was cut by 5 bases, the J end by 0 bases, with 11 bases between. Germline V lookup: CDR1 MDHEN, CDR2 SYDVKM. CDR3 in amino acids: CASSRGGSSYEQYF. The CDR3 DNA sequence: TGTGCCAGCAGTCGTGGGGGTAGCTCCTACGAGCAGTACTTC.

This rearrangement joins TRBV2 to TRBJ1-5; 8 nucleotides agree with TRBD1. Germline values: CDR1 SNHLY, CDR2 FYNNEI. With 4 bases clipped from V and 3 bases from J, the junction kept 8 bases outside the gene matches. This CDR3 spans 16 amino acids. The CDR3 DNA sequence: TGTGCCAGCAGTGCGATTGCAGGGGGCAACAATCAGCCCCAGCATTTT. Translation gives CASSAIAGGNNQPQHF.

Concerning this clone itself: Within the sample, other DNA sequences also encode this same CDR3. Here the CDR3 reads CASSIRDRNQPQHF. DNA for the CDR3: TGTGCCAGTAGTATCAGGGATCGCAATCAGCCCCAGCATTTT. J is TRBJ1-5 and V is TRBV19; weak D call: TRBD1 (5 bases). Germline V gene sequence: CDR1 LNHDA, CDR2 SQIVND (reference sequence). The germline V and J ends were trimmed by 3 bases and 2 bases, with 8 bases remaining between them. The CDR3 contains 14 residues.

The chain links TRBV14 to TRBJ2-1; D remains unclear. This CDR3 spans 13 amino acids. V lost 1 base and J 10 bases, leaving 11 bases between the germline ends. Per the germline V gene, CDR1 is SGHDN and CDR2 is FVKESK. The CDR3 spells CASSQVTATEQFF. DNA for the CDR3: TGTGCCAGCAGCCAAGTCACGGCCACAGAGCAGTTCTTC.

The gene calls are TRBV28 and TRBJ2-7, with 11 nucleotides matching TRBD2. V lost 4 bases, J lost 4 bases, and 15 bases stayed unmatched. The CDR3 contains 18 residues. Germline V CDR1 and CDR2: MDHEN, SYDVKM. The CDR3, as DNA: TGTGCCAGCAGTTGGTCTAGCGGGAGGCCGGGGGTAGGTTACGAGCAGTACTTC. It codes for CASSWSSGRPGVGYEQYF. Full variable domain (outside the CDR3, taken from reference TRBV28 and TRBJ2-7): DVKVTQSSRYLVKRTGEKVFLECVQDMDHENMFWYRQDPGLGLRLIYFSYDVKMKEKGDIPEGYSVSREKKERFSLILESASTNQTSMYLCASSWSSGRPGVGYEQYFGPGTRLTVT.

The chain links TRBV5-6 to TRBJ1-2; D ambiguous. CDR3 length: 14 amino acids. CDR1 and CDR2 (germline): SGHDT, YYEEEE. V gave up 0 bases and J gave up 5 bases, with 11 bases separating them. CDR3 sequence: CASSLGLKGYGYTF. The CDR3 region has the DNA TGTGCCAGCAGCTTGGGGCTGAAGGGATATGGCTACACCTTC.

This rearrangement joins TRBV28 to TRBJ1-3; a possible D gene is TRBD1 (6 bases). V shed 8 bases and J shed 4 bases, with 15 bases lying between them. CDR3 length: 14 amino acids. Germline-derived CDR1 and CDR2 are MDHEN and SYDVKM. The CDR3 is CASQRGAAGNTIYF. The CDR3 bases are TGTGCCAGCCAAAGGGGGGCAGCGGGAAACACCATATATTTT.

The chain carries TRBV19 and TRBJ1-1; D is undetermined. The V gene's germline CDR1 is LNHDA and CDR2 SQIVND (reference sequence). This CDR3 comprises 13 residues. V lost 5 bases, J lost 8 bases, and 15 bases lay in between. CDR3 nucleotides: TGTGCCAGTAGTCAGACGACGTTTGGAGAAGCTTTCTTT. As protein: CASSQTTFGEAFF.